This T cell receptor beta chain was profiled in a study of breast tumors, draining lymph nodes, adjacent tissues. The study, taken as a whole, reports: The lymph node origin of tumor T cells was framed as consistent with a hypothesis, not demonstrated. Luminal-like breast cancer showed significantly higher tumor–nontumor repertoire similarity than basal-like. The data were judged consistent with most tumor T cells coming from lymph node and expanding in tumor.

Each CDR3 protein is one row after TCRdb ran MiXCR on the multiplex PCR reads. The sample lists 84,000 or so distinct CDR3 sequences; over 25% were seen once. The lymph nodes were axillary draining lymph nodes from breast cancer patients. This clonotype was recorded at least ten times. Its matching antigen is unknown. The sample taken for sequencing was axillary lymph node tissue. The TCR sequence derives from a female donor with breast cancer. Some clones in this sample may be carry-over from other donors' samples.

CDR3 in amino acids: CAWSQRAGELFF. The CDR3 nucleotides read TGTGCCTGGAGTCAGCGGGCCGGGGAGCTGTTTTTT. V usage is TRBV30 and J usage is TRBJ2-2, with a weak D call TRBD2 (6 bases). Trimming pared 2 bases from V and 6 bases from J, leaving 7 bases between. The CDR3 is 12 residues long. Looked up from germline, CDR1 is GTSNPN and CDR2 is SVGIG (reference sequence).